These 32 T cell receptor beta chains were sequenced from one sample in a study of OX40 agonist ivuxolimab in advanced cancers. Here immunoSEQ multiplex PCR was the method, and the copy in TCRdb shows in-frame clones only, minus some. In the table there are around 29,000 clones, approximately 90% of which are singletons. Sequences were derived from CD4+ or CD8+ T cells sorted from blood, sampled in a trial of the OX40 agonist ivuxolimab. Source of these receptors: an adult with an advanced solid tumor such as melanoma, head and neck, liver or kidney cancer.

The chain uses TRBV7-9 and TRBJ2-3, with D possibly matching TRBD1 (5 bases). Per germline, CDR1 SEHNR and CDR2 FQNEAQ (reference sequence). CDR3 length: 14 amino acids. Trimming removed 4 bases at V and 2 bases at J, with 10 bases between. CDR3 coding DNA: TGTGCCAGCAGCTACGTCAGGGCCACAGATACGCAGTATTTT. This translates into CASSYVRATDTQYF.

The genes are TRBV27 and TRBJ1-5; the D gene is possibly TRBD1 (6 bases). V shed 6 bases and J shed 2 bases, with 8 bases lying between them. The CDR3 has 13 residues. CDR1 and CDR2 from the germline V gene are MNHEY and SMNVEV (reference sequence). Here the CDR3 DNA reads TGTGCCAGCAGCAGACAGGGCAATCAGCCCCAGCATTTT. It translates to CASSRQGNQPQHF.

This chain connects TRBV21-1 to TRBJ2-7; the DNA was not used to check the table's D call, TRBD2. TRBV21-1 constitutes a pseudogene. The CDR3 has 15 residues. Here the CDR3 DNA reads TGTGCCAGCAGCAAAATGCCTAGCGGGAGATACGAGCAGTACTTC. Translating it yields CASSKMPSGRYEQYF.

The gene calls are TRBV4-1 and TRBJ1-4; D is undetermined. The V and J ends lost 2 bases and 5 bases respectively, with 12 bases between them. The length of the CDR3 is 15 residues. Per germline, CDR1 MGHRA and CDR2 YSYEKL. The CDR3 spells CASSQLFGLNEKLFF. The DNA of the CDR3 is TGCGCCAGCAGCCAACTATTTGGGTTGAATGAAAAACTGTTTTTT.

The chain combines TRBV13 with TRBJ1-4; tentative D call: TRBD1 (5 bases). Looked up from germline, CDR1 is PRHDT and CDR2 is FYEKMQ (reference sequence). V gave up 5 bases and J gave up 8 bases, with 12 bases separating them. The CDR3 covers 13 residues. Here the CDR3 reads CASSVGTGEKLFF. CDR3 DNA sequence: TGTGCCAGCAGCGTTGGGACCGGCGAAAAACTGTTTTTT.

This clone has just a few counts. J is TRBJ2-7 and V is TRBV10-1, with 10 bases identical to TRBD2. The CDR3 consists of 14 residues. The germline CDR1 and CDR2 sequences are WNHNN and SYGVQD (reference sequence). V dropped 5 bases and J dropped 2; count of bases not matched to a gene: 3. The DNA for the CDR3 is TGCGCCAGCAGTCCAGGACTAGCGGCCTACGAGCAGTACTTC. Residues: CASSPGLAAYEQYF.

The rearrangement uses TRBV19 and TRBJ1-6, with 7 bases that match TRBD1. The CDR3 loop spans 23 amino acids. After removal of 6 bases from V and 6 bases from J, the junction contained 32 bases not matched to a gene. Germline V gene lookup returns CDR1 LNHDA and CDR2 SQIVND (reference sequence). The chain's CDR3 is CASRDRFLSSPNLCRGSNSPLHF. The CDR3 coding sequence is TGTGCCAGTAGGGACAGGTTTCTCTCATCTCCAAACCTCTGCCGGGGTTCTAATTCACCCCTCCACTTT.

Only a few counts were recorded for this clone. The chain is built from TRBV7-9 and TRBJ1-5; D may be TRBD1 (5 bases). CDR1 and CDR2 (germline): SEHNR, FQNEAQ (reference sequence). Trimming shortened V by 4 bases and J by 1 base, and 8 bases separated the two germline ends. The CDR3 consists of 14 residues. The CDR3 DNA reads TGTGCCAGCAGCTCCCGGGGGAGCAATCAGCCCCAGCATTTT. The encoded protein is CASSSRGSNQPQHF.

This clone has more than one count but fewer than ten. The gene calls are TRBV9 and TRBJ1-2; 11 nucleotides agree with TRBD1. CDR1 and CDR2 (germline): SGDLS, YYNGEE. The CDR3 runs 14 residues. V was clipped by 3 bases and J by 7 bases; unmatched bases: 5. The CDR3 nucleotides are TGTGCCAGCAGCGGTGGACAGGGGGCTGGTGGCTACACCTTC. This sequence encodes CASSGGQGAGGYTF.

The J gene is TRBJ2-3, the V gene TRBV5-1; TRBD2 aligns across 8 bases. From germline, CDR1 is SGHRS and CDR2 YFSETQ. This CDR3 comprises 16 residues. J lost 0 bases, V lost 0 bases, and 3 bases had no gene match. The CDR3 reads CASSLGLAGSTDTQYF. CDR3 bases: TGCGCCAGCAGCTTGGGGCTAGCGGGCAGCACAGATACGCAGTATTTT.

CDR3 bases: TGTGCCAGCAGCGGAGGGGGGGCCTACGAGCAGTACTTC. Amino acids: CASSGGGAYEQYF. The chain carries TRBV7-2 and TRBJ2-7, with D perhaps TRBD2 (7 bases). CDR1 SGHTA and CDR2 FQGNSA come from the germline V gene. This CDR3 region has 13 residues. Between the trimmed V and J ends, which lost 5 bases and 2 bases, there was a span of 10 bases.

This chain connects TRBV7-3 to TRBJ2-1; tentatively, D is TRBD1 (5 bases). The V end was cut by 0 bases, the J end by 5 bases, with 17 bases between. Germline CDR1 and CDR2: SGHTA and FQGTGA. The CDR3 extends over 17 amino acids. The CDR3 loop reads CASSLTSGSESDNEQFF. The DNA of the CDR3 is TGTGCCAGCAGCTTAACGTCAGGGTCTGAGTCAGACAATGAGCAGTTCTTC. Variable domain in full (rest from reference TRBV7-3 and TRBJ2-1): GAGVSQTPSNKVTEKGKYVELRCDPISGHTALYWYRQSLGQGPEFLIYFQGTGAADDSGLPNDRFFAVRPEGSVSTLKIQRTERGDSAVYLCASSLTSGSESDNEQFFGPGTRLTVL.

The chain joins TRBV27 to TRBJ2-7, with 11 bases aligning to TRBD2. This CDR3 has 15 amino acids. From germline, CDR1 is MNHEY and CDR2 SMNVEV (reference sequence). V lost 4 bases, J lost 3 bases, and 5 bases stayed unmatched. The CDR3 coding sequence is TGTGCCAGCAGTTGGGCCGGGACTAGCGGCTACGAGCAGTACTTC. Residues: CASSWAGTSGYEQYF.

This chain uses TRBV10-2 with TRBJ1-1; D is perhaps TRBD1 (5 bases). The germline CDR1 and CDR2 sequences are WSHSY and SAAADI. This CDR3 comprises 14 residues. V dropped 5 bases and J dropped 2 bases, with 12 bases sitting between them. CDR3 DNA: TGCGCCAGCAGTATCGACAGCAGTAACACTGAAGCTTTCTTT. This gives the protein CASSIDSSNTEAFF.

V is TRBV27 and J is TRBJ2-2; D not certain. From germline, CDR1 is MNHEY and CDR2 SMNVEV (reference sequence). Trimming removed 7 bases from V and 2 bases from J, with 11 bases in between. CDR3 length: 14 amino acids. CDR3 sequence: CASIGLPNTGELFF. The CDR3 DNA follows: TGTGCCAGCATAGGCCTGCCTAACACCGGGGAGCTGTTTTTT.

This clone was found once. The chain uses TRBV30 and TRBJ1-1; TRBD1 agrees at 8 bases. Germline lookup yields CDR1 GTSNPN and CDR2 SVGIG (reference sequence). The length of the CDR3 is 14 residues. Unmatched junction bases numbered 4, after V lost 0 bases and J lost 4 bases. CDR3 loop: CAWSVLQGATEAFF. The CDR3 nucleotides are TGTGCCTGGAGTGTTCTTCAGGGGGCCACTGAAGCTTTCTTT. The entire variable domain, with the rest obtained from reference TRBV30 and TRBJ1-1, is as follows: SQTIHQWPATLVQPVGSPLSLECTVEGTSNPNLYWYRQAAGRGLQLLFYSVGIGQISSEVPQNLSASRPQDRQFILSSKKLLLSDSGFYLCAWSVLQGATEAFFGQGTRLTVV.

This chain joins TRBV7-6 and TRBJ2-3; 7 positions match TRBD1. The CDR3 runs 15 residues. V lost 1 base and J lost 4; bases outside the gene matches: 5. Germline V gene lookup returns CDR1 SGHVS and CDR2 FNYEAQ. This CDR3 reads CASSLVGGWADTQYF. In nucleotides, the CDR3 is TGTGCCAGCAGCTTAGTAGGGGGCTGGGCAGATACGCAGTATTTT.

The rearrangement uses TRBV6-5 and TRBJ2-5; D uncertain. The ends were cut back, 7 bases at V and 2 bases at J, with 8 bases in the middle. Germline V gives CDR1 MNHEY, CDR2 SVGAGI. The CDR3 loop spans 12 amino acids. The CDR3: CASNGRQETQYF. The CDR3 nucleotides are TGTGCCAGCAATGGTAGGCAAGAGACCCAGTACTTC.

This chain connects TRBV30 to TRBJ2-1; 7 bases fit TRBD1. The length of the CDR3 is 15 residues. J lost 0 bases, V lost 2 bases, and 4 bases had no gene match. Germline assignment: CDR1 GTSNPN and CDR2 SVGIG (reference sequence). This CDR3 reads CAWSLGTVSYNEQFF. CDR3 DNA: TGTGCCTGGAGTCTGGGGACAGTCTCCTACAATGAGCAGTTCTTC.

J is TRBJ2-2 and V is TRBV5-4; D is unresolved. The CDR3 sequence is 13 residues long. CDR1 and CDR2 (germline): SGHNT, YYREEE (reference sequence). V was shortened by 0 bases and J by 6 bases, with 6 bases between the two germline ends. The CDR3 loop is CASSLGGAGELFF. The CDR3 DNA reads TGTGCCAGCAGCTTGGGTGGCGCCGGGGAGCTGTTTTTT. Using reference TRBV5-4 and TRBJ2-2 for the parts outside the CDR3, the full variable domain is ETGVTQSPTHLIKTRGQQVTLRCSSQSGHNTVSWYQQALGQGPQFIFQYYREEENGRGNFPPRFSGLQFPNYSSELNVNALELDDSALYLCASSLGGAGELFFGEGSRLTVL.

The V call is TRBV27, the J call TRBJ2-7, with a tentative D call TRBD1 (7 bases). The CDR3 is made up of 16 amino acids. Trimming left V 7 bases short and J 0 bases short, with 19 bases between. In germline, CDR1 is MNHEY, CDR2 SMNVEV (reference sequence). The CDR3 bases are TGTGCCAGCACCCCCTCCAGGCGGGACAGCTCCTACGAGCAGTACTTC. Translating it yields CASTPSRRDSSYEQYF.

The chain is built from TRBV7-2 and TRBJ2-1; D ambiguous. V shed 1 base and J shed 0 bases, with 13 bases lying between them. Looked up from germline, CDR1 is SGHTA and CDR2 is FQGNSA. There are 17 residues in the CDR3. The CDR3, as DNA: TGTGCCAGCAGCTTAGGGATGGGCCGCCGCTCCTACAATGAGCAGTTCTTC. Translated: CASSLGMGRRSYNEQFF.

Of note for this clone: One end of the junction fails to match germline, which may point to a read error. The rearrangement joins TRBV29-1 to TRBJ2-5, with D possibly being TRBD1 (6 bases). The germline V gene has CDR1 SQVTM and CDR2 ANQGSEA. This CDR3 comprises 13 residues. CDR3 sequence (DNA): TGCAGCCTTGAAGGGGGATTGGGGGAGACCCAGTACTTC. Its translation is CSLEGGLGETQYF.

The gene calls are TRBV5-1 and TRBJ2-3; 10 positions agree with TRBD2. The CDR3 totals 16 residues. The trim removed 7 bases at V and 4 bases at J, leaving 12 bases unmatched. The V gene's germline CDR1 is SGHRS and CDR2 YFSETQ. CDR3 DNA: TGCGCCAGCTCTTTTAGGTCTAGCGGGAGCTCAGATACGCAGTATTTT. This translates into CASSFRSSGSSDTQYF. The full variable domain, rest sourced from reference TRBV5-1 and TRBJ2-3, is KAGVTQTPRYLIKTRGQQVTLSCSPISGHRSVSWYQQTPGQGLQFLFEYFSETQRNKGNFPGRFSGRQFSNSRSEMNVSTLELGDSALYLCASSFRSSGSSDTQYFGPGTRLTVL.

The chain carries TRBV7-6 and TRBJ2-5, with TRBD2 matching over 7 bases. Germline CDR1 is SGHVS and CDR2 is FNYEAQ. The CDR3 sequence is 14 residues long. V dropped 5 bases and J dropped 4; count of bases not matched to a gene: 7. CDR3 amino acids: CASSPYGGLETQYF. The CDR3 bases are TGTGCCAGCAGCCCTTACGGGGGGTTAGAGACCCAGTACTTC. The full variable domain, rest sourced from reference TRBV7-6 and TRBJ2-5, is GAGVSQSPRYKVTKRGQDVALRCDPISGHVSLYWYRQALGQGPEFLTYFNYEAQQDKSGLPNDRFSAERPEGSISTLTIQRTEQRDSAMYRCASSPYGGLETQYFGPGTRLLVL.

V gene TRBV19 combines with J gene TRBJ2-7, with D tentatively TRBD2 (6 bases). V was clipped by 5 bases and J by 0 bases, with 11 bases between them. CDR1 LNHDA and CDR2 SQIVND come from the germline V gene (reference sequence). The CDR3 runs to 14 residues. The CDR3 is CASSVGLASYEQYF. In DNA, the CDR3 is TGTGCCAGTAGTGTGGGACTTGCCTCCTACGAGCAGTACTTC.

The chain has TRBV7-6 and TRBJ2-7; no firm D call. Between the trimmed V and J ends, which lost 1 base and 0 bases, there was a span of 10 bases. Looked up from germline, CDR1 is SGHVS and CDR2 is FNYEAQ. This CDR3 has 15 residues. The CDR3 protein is CASSLEGLSSYEQYF. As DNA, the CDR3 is TGTGCCAGCAGCTTAGAAGGCCTTAGCTCCTACGAGCAGTACTTC.

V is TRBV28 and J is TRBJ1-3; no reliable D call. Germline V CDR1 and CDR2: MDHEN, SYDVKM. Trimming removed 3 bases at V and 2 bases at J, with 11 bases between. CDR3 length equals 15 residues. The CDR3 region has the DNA TGTGCCAGCAGTTTCGGGAGGGTGGCTGGAAACACCATATATTTT. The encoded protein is CASSFGRVAGNTIYF.

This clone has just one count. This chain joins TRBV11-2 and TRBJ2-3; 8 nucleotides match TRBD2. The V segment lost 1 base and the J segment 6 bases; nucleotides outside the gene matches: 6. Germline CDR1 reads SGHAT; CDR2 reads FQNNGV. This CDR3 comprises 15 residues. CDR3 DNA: TGTGCCAGCAGCTTAGTTAGCGGGGTCTTCGATACGCAGTATTTT. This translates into CASSLVSGVFDTQYF. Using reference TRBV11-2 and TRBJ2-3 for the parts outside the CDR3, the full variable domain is EAGVAQSPRYKIIEKRQSVAFWCNPISGHATLYWYQQILGQGPKLLIQFQNNGVVDDSQLPKDRFSAERLKGVDSTLKIQPAKLEDSAVYLCASSLVSGVFDTQYFGPGTRLTVL.

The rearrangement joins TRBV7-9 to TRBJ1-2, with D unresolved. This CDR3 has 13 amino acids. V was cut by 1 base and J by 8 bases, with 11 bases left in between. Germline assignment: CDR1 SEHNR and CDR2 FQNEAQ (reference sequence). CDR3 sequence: CASSLGGRDGYTF. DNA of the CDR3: TGTGCCAGCAGCTTAGGAGGGCGTGACGGCTACACCTTC.

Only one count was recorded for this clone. The CDR3 loop is CASSGGLASYNEQFF. CDR3 DNA: TGTGCCAGCAGTGGGGGACTAGCGTCCTACAATGAGCAGTTCTTC. V usage is TRBV25-1 and J usage is TRBJ2-1; 10 bases align to TRBD2. After removal of 4 bases from V and 1 base from J, the junction contained 1 base not matched to a gene. This CDR3 has 15 residues. Germline-derived CDR1 and CDR2 are MGHDK and SYGVNS. Supplemented by reference TRBV25-1 and TRBJ2-1, the full variable domain reads EADIYQTPRYLVIGTGKKITLECSQTMGHDKMYWYQQDPGMELHLIHYSYGVNSTEKGDLSSESTVSRIRTEHFPLTLESARPSHTSQYLCASSGGLASYNEQFFGPGTRLTVL.

The CDR3 nucleotides read TGTGCCACCAGCAGAGATACTGGGATGGCGAACACTGAAGCTTTCTTT. Translation gives CATSRDTGMANTEAFF. This chain connects TRBV15 to TRBJ1-1; D not certain. This CDR3 region has 16 residues. The germline V gene encodes CDR1 LNHNV and CDR2 YYDKDF (reference sequence). The V end lost 0 bases, the J end lost 1 base, and 12 bases lay between the germline ends.